These T cell receptor beta chains were read from a single sample in a study of T cell responses to AZD1222 COVID-19 vaccine. Data came from immunoSEQ multiplex PCR; TCRdb stores just in-frame clones and leaves some out. The sample consists of some 130,000 clones, approximately 90% of them appearing once. Here the sequenced sample was peripheral blood, taken on day 0 of AZD1222 vaccination. The receptors derive from an adult in good health. Each CDR3 is given without its conserved first and last residue. The D gene is left open where the match is weak.

V gene,J gene,D gene,CDR3 protein
TRBV7-2,TRBJ2-1,TRBD2,ASSFRHGIAGF
TRBV27,TRBJ2-7,-,ASSFNVGGSYEQY
TRBV18,TRBJ1-2,-,ASSPWTKGYT
TRBV7-2,TRBJ2-2,-,ASGRQGITGELF
TRBV27,TRBJ1-6,-,ASSGRQGNNSPLH
TRBV7-3,TRBJ1-1,TRBD1,ASSLWGQGPNTEAF
TRBV7-2,TRBJ1-2,TRBD1,ASSLAGTGWYGYT
TRBV4-3,TRBJ1-5,-,ASSQVVGNQPQH
TRBV7-2,TRBJ2-7,TRBD2,ASSLYGGVAGTYEQY
TRBV3-1/TRBV3-2,TRBJ1-3,-,ASSQDEVSGNTIY